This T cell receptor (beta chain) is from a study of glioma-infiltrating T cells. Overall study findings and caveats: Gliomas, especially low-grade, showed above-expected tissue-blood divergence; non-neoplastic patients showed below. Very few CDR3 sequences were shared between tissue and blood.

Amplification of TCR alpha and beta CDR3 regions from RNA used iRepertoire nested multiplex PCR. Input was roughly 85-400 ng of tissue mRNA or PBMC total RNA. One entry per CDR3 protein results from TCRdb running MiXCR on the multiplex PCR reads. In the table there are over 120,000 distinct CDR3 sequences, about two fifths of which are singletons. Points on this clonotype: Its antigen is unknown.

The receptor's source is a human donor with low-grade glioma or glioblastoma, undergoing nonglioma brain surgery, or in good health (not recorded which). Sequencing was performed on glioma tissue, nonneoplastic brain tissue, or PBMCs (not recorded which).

CDR3 nucleotide sequence: TGCAGCGTTGAAGAAAGGGAGGTGGGTGAGCAGTTCTTC. Amino acid sequence: CSVEEREVGEQFF. This chain joins TRBV29-1 and TRBJ2-1, with a weak D call TRBD2 (6 bases). V was clipped by 0 bases and J by 9 bases, with 12 bases between them. The CDR3 contains 13 residues. The V gene's germline CDR1 is SQVTM and CDR2 ANQGSEA.